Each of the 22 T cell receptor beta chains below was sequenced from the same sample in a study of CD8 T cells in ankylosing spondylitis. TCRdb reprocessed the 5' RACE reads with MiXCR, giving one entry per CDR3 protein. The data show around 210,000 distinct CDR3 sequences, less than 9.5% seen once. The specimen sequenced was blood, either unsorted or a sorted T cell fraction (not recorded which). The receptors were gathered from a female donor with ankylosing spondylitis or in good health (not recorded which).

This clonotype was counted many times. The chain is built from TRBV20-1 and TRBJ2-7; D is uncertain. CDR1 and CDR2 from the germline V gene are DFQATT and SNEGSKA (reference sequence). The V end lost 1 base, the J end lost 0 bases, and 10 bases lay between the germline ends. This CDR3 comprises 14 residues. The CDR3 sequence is CSARVGGSSYEQYF. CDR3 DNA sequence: TGCAGTGCTAGAGTTGGCGGTAGCTCCTACGAGCAGTACTTC.

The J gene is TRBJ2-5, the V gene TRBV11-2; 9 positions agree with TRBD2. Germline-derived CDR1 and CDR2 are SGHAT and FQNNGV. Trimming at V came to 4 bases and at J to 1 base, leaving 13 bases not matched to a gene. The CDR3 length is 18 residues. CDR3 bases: TGTGCCAGCAGCTCCTACGGGGCTAGCGGGATCACCCAAGAGACCCAGTACTTC. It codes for CASSSYGASGITQETQYF.

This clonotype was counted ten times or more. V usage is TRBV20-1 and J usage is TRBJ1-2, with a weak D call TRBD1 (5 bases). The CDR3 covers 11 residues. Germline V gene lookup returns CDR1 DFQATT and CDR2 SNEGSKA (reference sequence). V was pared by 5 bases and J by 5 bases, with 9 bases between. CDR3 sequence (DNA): TGCAGTGCTTCCGACAGTTATGGCTACACCTTC. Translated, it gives CSASDSYGYTF.

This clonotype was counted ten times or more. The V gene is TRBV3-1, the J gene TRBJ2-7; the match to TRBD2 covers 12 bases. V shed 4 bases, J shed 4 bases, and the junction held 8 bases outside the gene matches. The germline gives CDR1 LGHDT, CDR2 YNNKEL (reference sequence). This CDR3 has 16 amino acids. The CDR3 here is CASSPTWTSGVYEQYF. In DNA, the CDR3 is TGTGCCAGCAGCCCTACATGGACTAGCGGGGTTTACGAGCAGTACTTC.

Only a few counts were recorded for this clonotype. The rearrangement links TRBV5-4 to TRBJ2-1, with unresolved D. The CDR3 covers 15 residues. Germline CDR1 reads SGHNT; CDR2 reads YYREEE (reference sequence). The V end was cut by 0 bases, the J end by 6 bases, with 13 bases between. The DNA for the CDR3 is TGTGCCAGCAGCTTGGGACACGGAACGAGCAATGAGCAGTTCTTC. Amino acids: CASSLGHGTSNEQFF.

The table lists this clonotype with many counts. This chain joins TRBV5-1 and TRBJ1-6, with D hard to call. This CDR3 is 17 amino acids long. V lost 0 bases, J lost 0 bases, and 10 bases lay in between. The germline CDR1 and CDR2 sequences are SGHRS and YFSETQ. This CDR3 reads CASSLDGRSSYNSPLHF. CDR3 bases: TGCGCCAGCAGCTTGGACGGCAGGAGCTCCTATAATTCACCCCTCCACTTT.

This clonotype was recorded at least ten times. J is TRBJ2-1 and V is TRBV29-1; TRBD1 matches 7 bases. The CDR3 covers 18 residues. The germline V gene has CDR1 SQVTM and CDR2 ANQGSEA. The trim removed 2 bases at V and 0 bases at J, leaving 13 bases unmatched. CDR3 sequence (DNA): TGCAGCGTTGAACGGGACAGCTCAAGTCCCTTCTCCTACAATGAGCAGTTCTTC. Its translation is CSVERDSSSPFSYNEQFF.

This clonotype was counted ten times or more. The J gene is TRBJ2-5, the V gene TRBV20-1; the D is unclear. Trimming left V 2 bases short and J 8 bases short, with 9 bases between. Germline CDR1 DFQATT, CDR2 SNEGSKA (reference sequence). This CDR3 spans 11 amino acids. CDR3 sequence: CSARPDLTQYF. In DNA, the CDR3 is TGCAGTGCTAGACCAGACCTCACCCAGTACTTC.

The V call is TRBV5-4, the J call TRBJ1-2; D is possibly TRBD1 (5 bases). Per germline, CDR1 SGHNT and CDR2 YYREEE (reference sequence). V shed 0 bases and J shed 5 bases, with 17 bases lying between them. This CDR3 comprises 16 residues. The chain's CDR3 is CASSLGGEGHRYGYTF. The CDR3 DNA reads TGTGCCAGCAGCTTGGGGGGCGAAGGGCATCGGTATGGCTACACCTTC. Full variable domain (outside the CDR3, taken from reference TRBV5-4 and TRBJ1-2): ETGVTQSPTHLIKTRGQQVTLRCSSQSGHNTVSWYQQALGQGPQFIFQYYREEENGRGNFPPRFSGLQFPNYSSELNVNALELDDSALYLCASSLGGEGHRYGYTFGSGTRLTVV.

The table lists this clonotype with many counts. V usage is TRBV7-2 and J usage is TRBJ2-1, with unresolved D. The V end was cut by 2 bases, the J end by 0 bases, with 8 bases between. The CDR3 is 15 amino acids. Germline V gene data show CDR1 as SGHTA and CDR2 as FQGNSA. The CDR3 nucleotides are TGTGCCAGCAGCTTAAAGTCGAGCTCCTACAATGAGCAGTTCTTC. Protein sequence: CASSLKSSSYNEQFF.

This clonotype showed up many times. CDR3 bases: TGTGCCAGCAGCATTAGCGGGGTGTCCTACAATGAGCAGTTCTTC. Translation: CASSISGVSYNEQFF. J is TRBJ2-1 and V is TRBV7-3; TRBD2 matches 8 bases. V lost 5 bases to trimming and J lost 1 base; unmatched junction nucleotides: 4. The CDR3 totals 15 residues. Germline CDR1 and CDR2: SGHTA and FQGTGA.

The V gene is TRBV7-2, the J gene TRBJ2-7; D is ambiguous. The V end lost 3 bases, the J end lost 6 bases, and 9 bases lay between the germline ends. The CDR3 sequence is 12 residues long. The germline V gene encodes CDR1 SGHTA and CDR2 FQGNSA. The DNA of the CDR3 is TGTGCCAGCAGCTTCAAAGGGCGCGAGCAGTACTTC. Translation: CASSFKGREQYF.

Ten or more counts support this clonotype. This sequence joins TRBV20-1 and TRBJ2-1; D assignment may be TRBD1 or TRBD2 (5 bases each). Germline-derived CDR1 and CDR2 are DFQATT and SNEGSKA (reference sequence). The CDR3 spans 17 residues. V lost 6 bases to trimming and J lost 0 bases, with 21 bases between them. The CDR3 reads CSARDGGPTSSYNEQFF. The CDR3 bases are TGCAGTGCCCGGGACGGAGGTCCTACGAGCTCCTACAATGAGCAGTTCTTC.

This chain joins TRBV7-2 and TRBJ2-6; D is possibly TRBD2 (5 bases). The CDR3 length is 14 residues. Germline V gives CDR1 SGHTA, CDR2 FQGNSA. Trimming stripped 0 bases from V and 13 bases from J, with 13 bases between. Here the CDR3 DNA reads TGTGCCAGCAGCTTAGCCCTTCGGGGTTTTGTCCTGACTTTC. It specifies CASSLALRGFVLTF.

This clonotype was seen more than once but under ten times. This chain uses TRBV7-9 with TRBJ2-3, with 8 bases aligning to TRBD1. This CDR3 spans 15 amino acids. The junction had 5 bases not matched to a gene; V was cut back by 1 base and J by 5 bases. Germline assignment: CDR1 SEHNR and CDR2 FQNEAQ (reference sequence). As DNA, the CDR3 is TGTGCCAGCAGCTTAGTAGGGGGGACAGGAGATACGCAGTATTTT. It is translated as CASSLVGGTGDTQYF.

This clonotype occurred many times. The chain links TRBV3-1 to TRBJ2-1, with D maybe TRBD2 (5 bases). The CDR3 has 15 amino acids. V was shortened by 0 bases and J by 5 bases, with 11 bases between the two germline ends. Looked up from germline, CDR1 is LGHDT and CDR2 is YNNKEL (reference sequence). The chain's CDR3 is CASSQDRRSHNEQFF. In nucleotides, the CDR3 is TGTGCCAGCAGCCAAGATCGGAGGTCTCACAATGAGCAGTTCTTC.

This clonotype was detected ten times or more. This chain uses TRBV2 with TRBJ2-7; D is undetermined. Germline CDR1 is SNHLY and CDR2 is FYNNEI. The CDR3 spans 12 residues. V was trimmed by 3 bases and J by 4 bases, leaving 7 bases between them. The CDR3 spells CASSERSYEQYF. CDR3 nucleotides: TGTGCCAGCAGTGAGAGGTCGTACGAGCAGTACTTC.

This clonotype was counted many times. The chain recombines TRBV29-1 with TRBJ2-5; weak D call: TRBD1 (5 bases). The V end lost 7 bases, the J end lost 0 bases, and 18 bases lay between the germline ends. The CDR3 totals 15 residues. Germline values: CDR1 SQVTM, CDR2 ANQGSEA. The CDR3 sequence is CSALADILYQETQYF. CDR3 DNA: TGCAGCGCCCTCGCGGACATTCTGTACCAAGAGACCCAGTACTTC.

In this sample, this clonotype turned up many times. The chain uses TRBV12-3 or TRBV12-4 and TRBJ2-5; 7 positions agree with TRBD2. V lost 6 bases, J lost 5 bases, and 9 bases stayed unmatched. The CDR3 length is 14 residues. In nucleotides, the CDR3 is TGTGCCAGCAGCCCTGGGGGGGGTGCGGAGACCCAGTACTTC. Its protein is CASSPGGGAETQYF.

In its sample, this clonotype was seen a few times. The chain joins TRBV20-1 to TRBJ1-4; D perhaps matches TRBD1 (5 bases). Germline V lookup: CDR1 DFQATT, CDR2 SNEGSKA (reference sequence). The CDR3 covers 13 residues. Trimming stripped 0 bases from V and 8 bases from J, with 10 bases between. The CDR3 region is CSAREGGDEKLFF. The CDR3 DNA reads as TGCAGTGCTAGAGAGGGGGGAGACGAAAAACTGTTTTTT.

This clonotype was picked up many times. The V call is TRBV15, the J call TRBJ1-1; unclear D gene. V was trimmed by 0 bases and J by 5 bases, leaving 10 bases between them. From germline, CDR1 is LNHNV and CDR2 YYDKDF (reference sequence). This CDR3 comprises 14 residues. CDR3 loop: CATSREIGWTEAFF. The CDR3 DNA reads TGTGCCACCAGCAGAGAAATTGGGTGGACTGAAGCTTTCTTT.

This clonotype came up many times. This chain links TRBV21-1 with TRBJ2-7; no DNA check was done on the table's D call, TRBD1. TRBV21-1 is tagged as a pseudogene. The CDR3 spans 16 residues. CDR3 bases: TGTGCCAGCAGCAAATGGATCGGACAGGTTCCCTACGAGCAGTACTTC. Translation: CASSKWIGQVPYEQYF.